This passage covers 27 T cell receptor beta chains from one sample sequenced in a study of shared clonotypes between healthy human individuals. Sequenced by immunoSEQ multiplex PCR; TCRdb stores in-frame clones only, minus some. The data contain a few hundred thousand clones, more than 95% of them seen just once; the ten biggest clones take up roughly 0.05%. Sequencing was performed on naive CD4+ T cells sorted from blood. Noted subset: CD45RA+ positively selected. These receptors all come from a woman aged 30 to 39 in good health.

Notes on this clone: Other DNA sequences from this sample encode an identical CDR3 as well. J is TRBJ2-6 and V is TRBV5-1; D uncertain. CDR1 is SGHRS and CDR2 is YFSETQ in the germline V gene. The germline V and J ends were trimmed by 0 bases and 0 bases, with 4 bases remaining between them. The CDR3 is made up of 15 amino acids. This CDR3 reads CASSLEVSGANVLTF. The CDR3 nucleotides are TGCGCCAGCAGCTTGGAAGTCTCTGGGGCCAACGTCCTGACTTTC.

About this clone: Its ends do not fully match the called genes, so a read error is possible. The chain employs TRBV28 and TRBJ2-4; tentatively, D is TRBD1 (6 bases). The CDR3 spans 11 residues. CDR1 is MDHEN and CDR2 is SYDVKM in the germline V gene. This CDR3 is CASSPGTRPNF. In nucleotides, the CDR3 is TGTGCCAGCAGCCCCGGGACACGCCCGAACTTC.

The chain carries TRBV5-8 and TRBJ1-4, with TRBD1 matching 10 bases. CDR3 length: 15 amino acids. V shed 7 bases, J shed 4 bases, and the junction held 7 bases outside the gene matches. Per the germline V gene, CDR1 is SGHTS and CDR2 is YDEGEE. The CDR3 sequence is CASGRGDRGNEKLFF. The CDR3 coding sequence is TGTGCCAGCGGCCGAGGGGACAGGGGTAATGAAAAACTGTTTTTT. The whole variable domain, filled in from reference TRBV5-8 and TRBJ1-4, reads EAGVTQSPTHLIKTRGQQATLRCSPISGHTSVYWYQQALGLGLQFLLWYDEGEERNRGNFPPRFSGRQFPNYSSELNVNALELEDSALYLCASGRGDRGNEKLFFGSGTQLSVL.

The rearrangement uses TRBV7-9 and TRBJ2-1, with 11 bases that match TRBD2. This CDR3 region has 16 residues. Germline values: CDR1 SEHNR, CDR2 FQNEAQ (reference sequence). J lost 0 bases, V lost 5 bases, and 3 bases had no gene match. This chain's CDR3 is CASSPTSGSSYNEQFF. CDR3 coding DNA: TGTGCCAGCAGCCCAACTAGCGGGAGCTCCTACAATGAGCAGTTCTTC.

The chain combines TRBV6-5 with TRBJ1-1; D gene uncertain. Germline assignment: CDR1 MNHEY and CDR2 SVGAGI. The CDR3 covers 13 residues. V was trimmed by 6 bases and J by 1 base, leaving 9 bases between them. CDR3 in amino acids: CASSPTENTEAFF. In DNA form, the CDR3 reads TGTGCCAGCAGCCCCACAGAGAACACTGAAGCTTTCTTT.

The chain has TRBV7-9 and TRBJ2-6; TRBD1 agrees at 7 bases. Germline V gene sequence: CDR1 SEHNR, CDR2 FQNEAQ (reference sequence). Trimming took 1 base from V and 0 from J; bases not matched to a gene: 3. This CDR3 is 17 amino acids long. The CDR3 protein is CASSLVSGGSGANVLTF. CDR3 coding DNA: TGTGCCAGCAGCTTAGTGTCAGGGGGCTCTGGGGCCAACGTCCTGACTTTC.

This chain joins TRBV28 and TRBJ2-3; a possible D gene is TRBD2 (5 bases). Germline CDR1 and CDR2: MDHEN and SYDVKM. V lost 8 bases to trimming and J lost 3 bases, with 15 bases between them. The CDR3 spans 14 residues. CDR3 region: CASGTSPGTDTQYF. CDR3 nucleotides: TGTGCCAGCGGTACCTCCCCGGGGACAGATACGCAGTATTTT.

This clone was detected once. The chain is built from TRBV5-1 and TRBJ2-2; D remains unclear. The CDR3 consists of 15 residues. Germline CDR1 SGHRS, CDR2 YFSETQ. V was pared by 4 bases and J by 0 bases, with 10 bases between. The DNA for the CDR3 is TGCGCCAGCAGCCCTGACCCATCGAACACCGGGGAGCTGTTTTTT. Translation gives CASSPDPSNTGELFF. Drawing the rest from reference TRBV5-1 and TRBJ2-2, the complete variable domain is KAGVTQTPRYLIKTRGQQVTLSCSPISGHRSVSWYQQTPGQGLQFLFEYFSETQRNKGNFPGRFSGRQFSNSRSEMNVSTLELGDSALYLCASSPDPSNTGELFFGEGSRLTVL.

V and J are TRBV19 and TRBJ2-1, with 12 bases lining up with TRBD2. In germline, CDR1 is LNHDA, CDR2 SQIVND (reference sequence). There are 20 residues in the CDR3. Trimming took 0 bases from V and 2 from J; bases not matched to a gene: 11. The CDR3 DNA follows: TGTGCCAGTAGTATAGAGTTTCAACCCGGACTAGCGGGAACCTACAATGAGCAGTTCTTC. This codes for CASSIEFQPGLAGTYNEQFF.

The genes are TRBV9 and TRBJ2-3; 12 bases fit TRBD2. There are 17 residues in the CDR3. Looked up from germline, CDR1 is SGDLS and CDR2 is YYNGEE. The V gene end was trimmed by 3 bases and the J gene end by 2 bases; junction bases not matched to a gene: 7. The CDR3 region has the DNA TGTGCCAGCAGCGCTGGGACTAGCGGGCATCTCACAGATACGCAGTATTTT. Translating gives CASSAGTSGHLTDTQYF.

This chain joins TRBV20-1 and TRBJ1-1; D is undetermined. This CDR3 has 11 residues. Germline-derived CDR1 and CDR2 are DFQATT and SNEGSKA (reference sequence). V shed 6 bases and J shed 6 bases, with 11 bases lying between them. This chain's CDR3 is CSAGGPAEAFF. The CDR3 nucleotides are TGCAGTGCCGGTGGCCCCGCTGAAGCTTTCTTT.

The rearrangement uses TRBV27 and TRBJ2-5; TRBD1 is a possible D gene (6 bases). The germline gives CDR1 MNHEY, CDR2 SMNVEV (reference sequence). This CDR3 is built from 16 residues. The germline V and J ends were trimmed by 5 bases and 4 bases, with 20 bases remaining between them. The CDR3 DNA is TGTGCCAGCAGTCCTAAATATCCAGGGGTGGGAGAGACCCAGTACTTC. This translates into CASSPKYPGVGETQYF.

The chain carries TRBV28 and TRBJ2-7; 7 bases line up with TRBD1. Germline lookup yields CDR1 MDHEN and CDR2 SYDVKM. The V and J ends lost 2 bases and 5 bases, in that order; junction bases with no gene match: 15. This CDR3 is built from 17 residues. The chain's CDR3 is CASSLSAEMDRTHEQYF. DNA of the CDR3: TGTGCCAGCAGTTTAAGCGCCGAGATGGACAGGACCCACGAGCAGTACTTC.

The chain carries TRBV28 and TRBJ1-2; 7 bases align to TRBD1. The trim removed 5 bases at V and 4 bases at J, leaving 7 bases unmatched. The CDR3 totals 14 residues. Germline values: CDR1 MDHEN, CDR2 SYDVKM. CDR3: CASSPGQDGYGYTF. CDR3 coding DNA: TGTGCCAGCAGTCCTGGACAGGATGGCTATGGCTACACCTTC.

J is TRBJ1-2 and V is TRBV4-2; TRBD1 agrees at 7 bases. The ends lost 1 base at V and 4 bases at J; junction bases unmatched: 6. This CDR3 comprises 15 residues. CDR1 is LGHNA, CDR2 YNFKEQ, per germline. The CDR3 sequence: CASSQVGTEGYGYTF. The CDR3 DNA sequence: TGTGCCAGCAGCCAAGTTGGGACAGAGGGCTATGGCTACACCTTC.

This rearrangement joins TRBV9 to TRBJ2-1; D perhaps matches TRBD2 (6 bases). CDR3 length equals 15 residues. The germline V gene has CDR1 SGDLS and CDR2 YYNGEE. The V end was cut by 7 bases, the J end by 6 bases, with 20 bases between. For the CDR3, the DNA is TGTGCCAGCGGGGGGATACCGGGAATGCGCAATGAGCAGTTCTTC. This translates into CASGGIPGMRNEQFF. The variable domain in full, with the rest retrieved from reference TRBV9 and TRBJ2-1, is DSGVTQTPKHLITATGQRVTLRCSPRSGDLSVYWYQQSLDQGLQFLIQYYNGEERAKGNILERFSAQQFPDLHSELNLSSLELGDSALYFCASGGIPGMRNEQFFGPGTRLTVL.

This chain connects TRBV6-5 to TRBJ2-5, with D possibly matching TRBD1 (6 bases). Trimming took 2 bases from V and 2 from J, leaving 15 bases between them. This CDR3 has 16 amino acids. The germline V gene has CDR1 MNHEY and CDR2 SVGAGI. The CDR3 bases are TGTGCCAGCAGTTACGGAACAGGGACGGGGCAAGAGACCCAGTACTTC. Translation gives CASSYGTGTGQETQYF.

CDR3 nucleotide sequence: TGCGCCAGCAGCTTGGCCGGGGGTGCTGAAGCTTTCTTT. Its protein product is CASSLAGGAEAFF. The chain recombines TRBV5-1 with TRBJ1-1; a weak D match, TRBD1 (5 bases). The CDR3 runs to 13 residues. Germline-derived CDR1 and CDR2 are SGHRS and YFSETQ. The V end lost 0 bases, the J end lost 6 bases, and 9 bases lay between the germline ends.

This rearrangement joins TRBV25-1 to TRBJ2-3; D might be TRBD2 (6 bases). CDR1 is MGHDK, CDR2 SYGVNS, per germline. Trimming removed 5 bases from V and 2 bases from J, with 17 bases in between. This CDR3 is built from 16 residues. CDR3 nucleotides: TGTGCCAGCAGTTTGACTAGTGCCCCCCACACAGATACGCAGTATTTT. Amino acid sequence: CASSLTSAPHTDTQYF.

This sequence joins TRBV2 and TRBJ1-1, with a tentative D call TRBD1 (5 bases). V was shortened by 10 bases and J by 1 base, with 22 bases between the two germline ends. Germline V gene data show CDR1 as SNHLY and CDR2 as FYNNEI. The CDR3 covers 16 residues. The CDR3 bases are TGTGCCAACTTGGACTGGAAAAGAGGGACGAACACTGAAGCTTTCTTT. Translating it yields CANLDWKRGTNTEAFF. Looking up the rest from reference TRBV2 and TRBJ1-1 gives the full variable domain: EPEVTQTPSHQVTQMGQEVILRCVPISNHLYFYWYRQILGQKVEFLVSFYNNEISEKSEIFDDQFSVERPDGSNFTLKIRSTKLEDSAMYFCANLDWKRGTNTEAFFGQGTRLTVV.

The chain employs TRBV23-1 and TRBJ1-6, with D hard to call. TRBV23-1 is marked as an open reading frame, function uncertain. The CDR3 runs 13 residues. V shed 0 bases and J shed 6 bases, with 3 bases lying between them. Here the CDR3 reads CASSQSVNSPLHF. The CDR3 DNA reads as TGCGCCAGCAGTCAATCGGTTAATTCACCCCTCCACTTT.

This clone appeared once. This sequence joins TRBV4-1 and TRBJ2-7, with 12 bases identical to TRBD2. CDR1 and CDR2 from the germline V gene are MGHRA and YSYEKL. Trimming took 4 bases from V and 0 from J; bases not matched to a gene: 7. The CDR3 runs to 17 residues. This CDR3 reads CASSLIRTSGISYEQYF. CDR3 DNA: TGCGCCAGCAGCCTTATCCGGACTAGCGGGATCTCCTACGAGCAGTACTTC.

V is TRBV12-5 and J is TRBJ1-1; maybe TRBD1 (5 bases). Per germline, CDR1 LGHNT and CDR2 FRNRAP. Trimming took 6 bases from V and 0 from J, leaving 14 bases between them. The CDR3 spans 15 residues. The CDR3 is CASGHTGSLNTEAFF. CDR3 bases: TGTGCTAGTGGCCATACAGGATCCCTGAACACTGAAGCTTTCTTT.

The rearrangement links TRBV6-1 to TRBJ1-2; the match to TRBD1 covers 8 bases. With V trimmed by 9 bases and J by 0 bases, 9 bases remained unmatched. The CDR3 loop spans 15 amino acids. The germline V gene encodes CDR1 MNHNS and CDR2 SASEGT. CDR3 region: CASTPGQVSNYGYTF. The CDR3 DNA reads TGTGCCAGTACACCGGGACAGGTATCTAACTATGGCTACACCTTC.

This chain uses TRBV6-1 with TRBJ2-7; possibly TRBD2 for D (6 bases). This CDR3 comprises 15 residues. Trimming cost V 7 bases and J 7 bases, with 23 bases left between them. Germline CDR1 and CDR2: MNHNS and SASEGT. As DNA, the CDR3 is TGTGCCAGCACCCCCGGCACGGGAGCCGCGGGGGAGCAGTACTTC. Translated, it gives CASTPGTGAAGEQYF.

V gene TRBV27 combines with J gene TRBJ1-6; D is possibly TRBD1 (5 bases). Germline V gives CDR1 MNHEY, CDR2 SMNVEV (reference sequence). V lost 3 bases and J 10 bases, leaving 10 bases between the germline ends. CDR3 length: 13 amino acids. The CDR3 bases are TGTGCCAGCAGTTTTGGTGGGGCCTCACCCCTCCACTTT. Protein product: CASSFGGASPLHF.

The rearrangement links TRBV6-1 to TRBJ2-1, with 7 bases identical to TRBD2. The CDR3 extends over 15 amino acids. With V trimmed by 11 bases and J by 3 bases, 13 bases remained unmatched. The V gene's germline CDR1 is MNHNS and CDR2 SASEGT. CDR3 in amino acids: CAVGVGGSLYNEQFF. As DNA, the CDR3 is TGTGCCGTCGGCGTGGGCGGGAGTCTCTACAATGAGCAGTTCTTC.